This T cell receptor (beta chain) emerged from a study of blood T cell repertoires in COVID-19. About the study: Samples representing acute and convalescent COVID-19 were sourced from the United States, Italy and Spain. Sample material is recorded as cDNA or gDNA derived from T cells, B-cell-depleted T cells, or PBMCs.

Germline CDR1 and CDR2: MNHEY and SMNVEV (reference sequence). This CDR3 comprises 13 residues. Deletions cut 7 bases from V and 7 bases from J, with 14 bases between. The table lists this clone with a count of one. Under the authors' procedure: Estimated nucleated cell counts came from reference gene primer amplification. Method: immunoSEQ multiplex PCR; TCRdb's copy keeps in-frame clones and lacks some. That table supplies the V and J calls and clone size; D and trimming were determined from the DNA. The table shows roughly 310,000 clones, with around nine tenths occurring only once. The TCR sequence derives from a woman in her 50s with active or convalescent COVID-19. Material for sequencing was peripheral blood. The rearrangement joins TRBV27 to TRBJ2-1; D might be TRBD1 (6 bases). The CDR3 reads CASTGVRGNEQFF. The CDR3 DNA reads TGTGCCAGCACCGGGGTGAGGGGGAATGAGCAGTTCTTC.